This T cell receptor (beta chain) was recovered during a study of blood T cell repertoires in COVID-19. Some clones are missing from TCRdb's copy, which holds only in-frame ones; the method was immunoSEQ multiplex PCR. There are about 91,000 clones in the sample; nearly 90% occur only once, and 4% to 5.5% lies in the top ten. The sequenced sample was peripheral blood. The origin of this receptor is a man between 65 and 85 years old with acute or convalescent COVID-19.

CDR3 protein: CASSPRRRGIQNTGELFF. CDR3 nucleotides: TGTGCCAGCAGCCCCCGCCGCCGCGGGATTCAAAACACCGGGGAGCTGTTTTTT. The chain couples TRBV7-8 to TRBJ2-2; tentative D call: TRBD2 (6 bases). Germline V CDR1 and CDR2: SGHVS, FQNEAQ. V shed 5 bases and J shed 2 bases, with 21 bases lying between them. The CDR3 consists of 18 residues.